This T cell receptor beta chain originates from a study of cytomegalovirus exposure and HLA in healthy donors. Whole-study findings and limits: A later analysis by the authors found several of the most significant clusters apparently linked to common viral pathogens.

Details on this clone: Its target is not known.

The PCR had 60 Vbeta and 13 Jbeta primers. Data came from immunoSEQ multiplex PCR; TCRdb stores just in-frame clones and leaves some out. The sample holds 150,000 to 200,000 clones; 75% to 85% are singletons and the top ten take 1.2% to 1.5%. The TCR comes from a woman aged 25 to 39 in good health and CMV-seropositive. Sequencing was performed on PBMCs.

This chain's CDR3 is CSVVDSNSYEQYF. The CDR3 DNA sequence: TGCAGCGTAGTGGACAGCAACTCCTACGAGCAGTACTTC. The rearrangement links TRBV29-1 to TRBJ2-7; D perhaps matches TRBD1 (6 bases). Trimming took 6 bases from V and 0 from J, leaving 12 bases between them. This CDR3 comprises 13 residues. Germline CDR1 is SQVTM and CDR2 is ANQGSEA.